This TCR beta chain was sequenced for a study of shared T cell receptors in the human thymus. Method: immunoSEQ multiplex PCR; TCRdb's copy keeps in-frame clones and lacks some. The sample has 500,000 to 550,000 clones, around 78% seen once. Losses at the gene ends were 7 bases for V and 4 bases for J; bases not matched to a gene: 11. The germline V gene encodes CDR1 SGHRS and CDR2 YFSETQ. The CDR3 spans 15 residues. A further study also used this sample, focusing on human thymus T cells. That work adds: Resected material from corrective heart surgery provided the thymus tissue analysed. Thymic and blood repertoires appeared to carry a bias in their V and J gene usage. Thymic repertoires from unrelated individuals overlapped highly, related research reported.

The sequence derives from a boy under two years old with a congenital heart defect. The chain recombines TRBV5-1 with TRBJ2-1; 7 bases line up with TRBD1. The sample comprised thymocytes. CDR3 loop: CASQAKKGAYNEQFF. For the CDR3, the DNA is TGCGCCAGCCAAGCGAAGAAGGGGGCATACAATGAGCAGTTCTTC.